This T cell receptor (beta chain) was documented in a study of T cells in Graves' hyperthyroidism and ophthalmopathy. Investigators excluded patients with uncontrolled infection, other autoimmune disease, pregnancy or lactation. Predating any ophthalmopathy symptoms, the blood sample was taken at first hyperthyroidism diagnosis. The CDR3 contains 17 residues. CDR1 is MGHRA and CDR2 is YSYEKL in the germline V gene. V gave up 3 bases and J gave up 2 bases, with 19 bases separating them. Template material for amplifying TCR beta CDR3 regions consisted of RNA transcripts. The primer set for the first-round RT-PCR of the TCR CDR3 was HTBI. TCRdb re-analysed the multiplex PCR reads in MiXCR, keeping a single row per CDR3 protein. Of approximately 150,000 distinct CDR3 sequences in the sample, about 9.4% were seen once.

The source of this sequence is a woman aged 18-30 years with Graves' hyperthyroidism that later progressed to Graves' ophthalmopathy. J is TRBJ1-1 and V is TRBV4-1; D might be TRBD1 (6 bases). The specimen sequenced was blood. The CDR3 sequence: CASSHILGGGFNTEAFF. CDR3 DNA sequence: TGCGCCAGCAGCCATATCTTAGGGGGAGGATTTAACACTGAAGCTTTCTTT.